There are many counts of the clone carrying this TCR beta chain. The data derive from a study of T cells in Graves' hyperthyroidism and ophthalmopathy. Across the whole study: Any treatment followed the collection of peripheral blood at initial diagnosis.

In patients aged 18 to 65, hyperthyroidism was newly diagnosed, with duration under 2 months. The diagnostic basis comprised clinical symptoms, serum thyroxine and TRAb, thyroid ultrasound and orbital computed tomography. PBMCs were collected from an approximately 9.4 ml volume of fresh peripheral blood. V was cut by 6 bases and J by 5 bases, with 13 bases left in between. The CDR3 loop spans 13 amino acids. The TCR beta CDR3 regions underwent amplification using RNA transcripts as the source. Primed by the HTBI set, a first-round RT-PCR was run on the TCR CDR3. Each CDR3 protein gets one entry after TCRdb re-called the multiplex PCR reads with MiXCR. The table includes about 720,000 distinct CDR3 sequences, roughly 17% detected once.

The chain carries TRBV12-3 or TRBV12-4 and TRBJ1-2; no firm D call. The receptor comes from a man younger than 30 with Graves' hyperthyroidism. The sequencing sample was made of blood. In DNA form, the CDR3 reads TGTGCCAGCAGCTCCGGGTCCTATTATGGCTACACCTTC. Translated, it gives CASSSGSYYGYTF.